This paragraph covers one T cell receptor (beta chain) sequence. Its antigen is not identified. Amplification of TCR beta CDR3 regions used RNA as the template. When the TCR CDR3 underwent first-round RT-PCR, the HTBI primer set was used. TCRdb redid the calling of the multiplex PCR reads with MiXCR, one entry per CDR3 protein. Altogether about 560,000 distinct CDR3 sequences are present, about a sixth being singletons, with the ten largest covering under 20%. These data belong to a study of T cells in Graves' hyperthyroidism and ophthalmopathy. In the study overall: Peripheral blood was obtained at initial diagnosis, preceding any treatment.

General study points: Using 13 V-J features, a model discriminated ophthalmopathy from stable hyperthyroidism.

This CDR3 is 15 amino acids long. The V and J ends lost 5 bases and 8 bases, in that order; junction bases with no gene match: 5. Germline CDR1 is MDHEN and CDR2 is SYDVKM. The sequenced sample consisted of blood. V gene TRBV28 combines with J gene TRBJ1-6, with 11 bases lining up with TRBD1. The receptor comes from a woman between 18 and 29 years old with Graves' hyperthyroidism. DNA of the CDR3: TGTGCCAGCAGTCCACCGGACAGGGGGCATTCACCCCTCCACTTT. It codes for CASSPPDRGHSPLHF.